One and the same sample provided the 18 T cell receptor beta chains below, sequenced in a study of shared clonotypes between healthy human individuals. TCRdb keeps only in-frame clones here, not all; method: immunoSEQ multiplex PCR. The repertoire holds a few million clones, roughly 92% seen once, with 0.11% to 0.15% in the top ten. The sample was naive CD4+ T cells sorted from blood. The subset was: CD45RA+ positively selected. The source is a man aged 18 to 30 in good health.

The V and J genes are TRBV30 and TRBJ1-3, with unresolved D. The CDR3 is 14 residues long. Germline V gene lookup returns CDR1 GTSNPN and CDR2 SVGIG (reference sequence). V was pared by 0 bases and J by 1 base, with 7 bases between. The CDR3 sequence: CAWSVAQSGNTIYF. DNA of the CDR3: TGTGCCTGGAGTGTAGCCCAATCTGGAAACACCATATATTTT.

The genes are TRBV7-3 and TRBJ1-6, with D maybe TRBD1 (5 bases). CDR1 and CDR2 (germline): SGHTA, FQGTGA. The V gene lost 7 bases and the J gene lost 2 bases, with 12 bases spanning the gap. The CDR3 spans 15 residues. CDR3 DNA: TGTGCCAGCACTAGGGGCATGGCCTATAATTCACCCCTCCACTTT. Protein sequence: CASTRGMAYNSPLHF.

The chain joins TRBV4-3 to TRBJ2-7; D is perhaps TRBD1 (5 bases). The germline V and J ends were trimmed by 1 base and 1 base, with 11 bases remaining between them. The CDR3 contains 15 residues. The germline gives CDR1 LGHNA, CDR2 YSLEER. This chain's CDR3 is CASSQGAGISYEQYF. In DNA form, the CDR3 reads TGCGCCAGCAGCCAAGGGGCAGGGATTTCCTACGAGCAGTACTTC.

V is TRBV21-1 and J is TRBJ2-5; the D call in the table, TRBD2, was not verified against the DNA. TRBV21-1 is reported as a pseudogene. CDR3 size: 16 residues. CDR3 in DNA: TGTGCCAGGTTCAAACGGGTAGCGGGAACTGAAGAGACCCAGTACTTC. This translates into CARFKRVAGTEETQYF.

This chain links TRBV4-3 with TRBJ2-1; TRBD1 matches at 7 bases. CDR1 is LGHNA, CDR2 YSLEER, per germline. This CDR3 has 13 residues. V trimming: 0 bases; J trimming: 10 bases; junction bases outside the gene matches: 3. This chain's CDR3 is CASSQEWDREQFF. CDR3 coding DNA: TGCGCCAGCAGCCAAGAATGGGACAGAGAGCAGTTCTTC.

The chain uses TRBV18 and TRBJ2-1, with 10 bases aligning to TRBD2. CDR1 is KGHSH and CDR2 is LQKENI in the germline V gene. V lost 5 bases, J lost 5 bases, and 6 bases stayed unmatched. CDR3 length: 15 residues. CDR3 loop: CASSALAGDNNEQFF. CDR3 nucleotides: TGTGCCAGCTCAGCTCTAGCGGGAGACAACAATGAGCAGTTCTTC. The complete variable domain, with remaining parts taken from reference TRBV18 and TRBJ2-1, reads NAGVMQNPRHLVRRRGQEARLRCSPMKGHSHVYWYRQLPEEGLKFMVYLQKENIIDESGMPKERFSAEFPKEGPSILRIQQVVRGDSAAYFCASSALAGDNNEQFFGPGTRLTVL.

V gene TRBV11-2 combines with J gene TRBJ2-5; no firm D call. The DNA end favors TRBJ2-7, so the J call may be wrong. This CDR3 has 14 amino acids. In germline, CDR1 is SGHAT, CDR2 FQNNGV. CDR3 protein: CASSLDSLSYEQYF. The DNA of the CDR3 is TGTGCCAGCAGCTTAGACAGCCTCTCCTACGAGCAGTACTTC.

This sequence joins TRBV11-3 and TRBJ2-5, with a weak D call TRBD2 (5 bases). The better agreement between TRBJ2-7 and the DNA end casts doubt on the J call. Germline V lookup: CDR1 SGHNT, CDR2 YENEEA. The CDR3 covers 17 residues. Written as DNA, the CDR3 is TGTGCCAGCAGCTTAGTTTTATTGGCGGGTAACTCCTACGAGCAGTACTTC. Amino acid sequence: CASSLVLLAGNSYEQYF.

J is TRBJ2-6 and V is TRBV6-6; unclear D gene. Trimming cost V 10 bases and J 1 base, with 17 bases left between them. This CDR3 region has 16 residues. CDR1 and CDR2 (germline): MNHNY, SVGAGI (reference sequence). The CDR3: CAIQSISESGANVLTF. In nucleotides, the CDR3 is TGTGCCATCCAGTCGATTAGTGAGTCTGGGGCCAACGTCCTGACTTTC.

The rearrangement links TRBV7-9 to TRBJ1-2; weak D call: TRBD1 (5 bases). The length of the CDR3 is 14 residues. Trimming cost V 0 bases and J 7 bases, with 12 bases left between them. CDR1 and CDR2 from the germline V gene are SEHNR and FQNEAQ (reference sequence). The chain's CDR3 is CASSLALAGLGYTF. DNA of the CDR3: TGTGCCAGCAGCTTAGCGCTGGCAGGGCTTGGCTACACCTTC. The full variable domain, in which reference TRBV7-9 and TRBJ1-2 provide the parts outside the CDR3, is DTGVSQNPRHKITKRGQNVTFRCDPISEHNRLYWYRQTLGQGPEFLTYFQNEAQLEKSRLLSDRFSAERPKGSFSTLEIQRTEQGDSAMYLCASSLALAGLGYTFGSGTRLTVV.

The DNA of the CDR3 is TGTGCCAGTAGTATAGGGACGGTAATACTCCAAGAGACCCAGTACTTC. The encoded protein is CASSIGTVILQETQYF. The rearrangement joins TRBV19 to TRBJ2-5; D remains ambiguous. This CDR3 is built from 16 residues. The V end was cut by 1 base, the J end by 1 base, with 13 bases between. CDR1 LNHDA and CDR2 SQIVND come from the germline V gene (reference sequence).

The chain recombines TRBV5-5 with TRBJ1-5; D might be TRBD1 (5 bases). Trimming pared 0 bases from V and 3 bases from J, leaving 13 bases between. CDR3 length: 16 amino acids. The V gene's germline CDR1 is SGHKS and CDR2 YYEKEE (reference sequence). The CDR3 is CASSLDRLSINQPQHF. Here the CDR3 DNA reads TGTGCCAGCAGCTTGGACAGGCTCTCTATCAATCAGCCCCAGCATTTT.

The chain joins TRBV10-3 to TRBJ2-5; D not certain. Germline V gene lookup returns CDR1 ENHRY and CDR2 SYGVKD. Between the trimmed V and J ends, which lost 4 bases and 5 bases, there was a span of 14 bases. The CDR3 length is 14 residues. CDR3 in amino acids: CAISGLLGRETQYF. DNA of the CDR3: TGTGCCATCAGTGGGTTATTAGGGCGGGAGACCCAGTACTTC.

The rearrangement joins TRBV10-3 to TRBJ1-1; D is undetermined. V was pared by 3 bases and J by 1 base, with 9 bases between. This CDR3 is built from 14 residues. Germline loops: CDR1 ENHRY, CDR2 SYGVKD. CDR3 DNA: TGTGCCATCAGTGATCAGGTAGCGAACACTGAAGCTTTCTTT. Translated: CAISDQVANTEAFF.

This clone has a handful of counts. Other DNA sequences in this specimen translate into the identical CDR3. The J gene is TRBJ1-1, the V gene TRBV5-1; D ambiguous. The ends were cut back, 6 bases at V and 4 bases at J, with 7 bases in the middle. The CDR3 consists of 11 residues. Germline CDR1 is SGHRS and CDR2 is YFSETQ. CDR3 DNA: TGCGCCAGCATAGGCGGCACTGAAGCTTTCTTT. Translation gives CASIGGTEAFF.

Comments on this clone: This sample includes further DNA sequences coding for the same CDR3. The J gene is TRBJ2-6, the V gene TRBV5-4; D is unclear. Germline V gene data show CDR1 as SGHNT and CDR2 as YYREEE (reference sequence). Between the trimmed V and J ends, which lost 1 base and 1 base, there was a span of 6 bases. The CDR3 spans 15 residues. CDR3 bases: TGTGCCAGCAGCTTGTTAGGGTCTGGGGCCAACGTCCTGACTTTC. It encodes CASSLLGSGANVLTF.

The rearrangement links TRBV6-1 to TRBJ1-4, with 10 bases identical to TRBD1. The CDR3 runs to 15 residues. Per germline, CDR1 MNHNS and CDR2 SASEGT. V was clipped by 3 bases and J by 8 bases; unmatched bases: 6. The CDR3 loop reads CASSDSGTGEEKLFF. The CDR3, as DNA: TGTGCCAGCAGTGACTCCGGGACAGGGGAAGAAAAACTGTTTTTT.

This chain's CDR3 is CASSHQGTRAIGAYNEQFF. DNA of the CDR3: TGTGCCAGCAGCCACCAAGGGACTAGGGCGATAGGGGCCTACAATGAGCAGTTCTTC. This chain joins TRBV11-2 and TRBJ2-1; TRBD2 agrees at 8 bases. Per germline, CDR1 SGHAT and CDR2 FQNNGV. The CDR3 has 19 residues. The V gene end was trimmed by 5 bases and the J gene end by 2 bases; junction bases not matched to a gene: 17.